These 25 T cell receptor beta chains share one sample of origin, sequenced in a study of T cells expressing NK-cell markers. Reprocessing the 5' RACE reads, TCRdb reports a single entry for every CDR3 protein and omits DNA. This sample contains 500,000 or so distinct CDR3 sequences. The material sequenced was blood T cells: a sorted CD56 or NKG2C T cell subset, CD4+ or CD8+ T cells, or bulk PBMC T cells (not recorded which). All receptors derive from a man between 18 and 29 years old in good health.

The V gene is TRBV20-1, the J gene TRBJ2-1; the D call from TCRdb, TRBD2, cannot be confirmed without DNA. Germline-derived CDR1 and CDR2 are DFQATT and SNEGSKA (reference sequence). There are 15 residues in the CDR3. The CDR3 sequence: CSARDRANRVAEQFF.

The chain uses TRBV15 and TRBJ1-4; the TRBD1 assignment by TCRdb is unverifiable without DNA. The CDR3 sequence is 14 residues long. CDR1 is LNHNV and CDR2 is YYDKDF in the germline V gene (reference sequence). The CDR3 is CATSWGATNEKLFF. Supplemented by reference TRBV15 and TRBJ1-4, the full variable domain reads DAMVIQNPRYQVTQFGKPVTLSCSQTLNHNVMYWYQQKSSQAPKLLFHYYDKDFNNEADTPDNFQSRRPNTSFCFLDIRSPGLGDTAMYLCATSWGATNEKLFFGSGTQLSVL.

J is TRBJ2-1 and V is TRBV4-2. The length of the CDR3 is 15 residues. In germline, CDR1 is LGHNA, CDR2 YNFKEQ. The CDR3 sequence: CASSRVESSYNEQFF.

The V call is TRBV12-3 or TRBV12-4, the J call TRBJ2-1; TCRdb selects TRBD2, and the lack of DNA leaves this call unchecked. This CDR3 spans 15 amino acids. CDR3 in amino acids: CASSLGLAGEYEQFF.

The rearrangement uses TRBV7-9 and TRBJ2-3. The germline V gene encodes CDR1 SEHNR and CDR2 FQNEAQ (reference sequence). The CDR3 loop spans 14 amino acids. CDR3 region: CASSLVGRTDTQYF.

CDR3 region: CASNPSDRGFEQYF. The chain combines TRBV28 with TRBJ2-7; lacking DNA, the TRBD1 call made by TCRdb goes unchecked. The length of the CDR3 is 14 residues. Germline values: CDR1 MDHEN, CDR2 SYDVKM.

This sequence joins TRBV4-1 and TRBJ2-3; TCRdb's D gene call, TRBD2, goes unchecked for lack of DNA. The germline V gene encodes CDR1 MGHRA and CDR2 YSYEKL. The CDR3 sequence is 17 residues long. This CDR3 reads CASSQVIAGRGWDTQYF.

The chain employs TRBV18 and TRBJ2-1; TCRdb's assignment of TRBD2 cannot be checked, as there is no DNA. Germline-derived CDR1 and CDR2 are KGHSH and LQKENI. The CDR3 totals 17 residues. CDR3 sequence: CASSPLGLVAGVSEQFF.

This sequence joins TRBV12-3 or TRBV12-4 and TRBJ2-1; TCRdb reports TRBD1, a call that lacks DNA to check it against. The CDR3 is 18 residues long. The CDR3 region is CASRLDRASGSYYNEQFF.

This chain joins TRBV28 and TRBJ2-5. CDR1 is MDHEN, CDR2 SYDVKM, per germline. This CDR3 comprises 13 residues. CDR3 amino acids: CASSTNTQETQYF.

The chain uses TRBV11-3 and TRBJ1-4. The CDR3 covers 14 residues. CDR1 and CDR2 from the germline V gene are SGHNT and YENEEA. This chain's CDR3 is CASSLSAVNEKLFF.

V gene TRBV20-1 combines with J gene TRBJ2-3; the TRBD2 assignment by TCRdb is unverifiable without DNA. CDR3 size: 11 residues. The V gene's germline CDR1 is DFQATT and CDR2 SNEGSKA (reference sequence). Here the CDR3 reads CSARSSGSRYF.

The chain joins TRBV7-2 to TRBJ2-1; the TRBD1 assignment by TCRdb is unverifiable without DNA. Germline lookup yields CDR1 SGHTA and CDR2 FQGNSA. The CDR3 length is 15 residues. The CDR3 region is CASSPGPFEYNEQFF. Supplemented by reference TRBV7-2 and TRBJ2-1, the full variable domain reads GAGVSQSPSNKVTEKGKDVELRCDPISGHTALYWYRQSLGQGLEFLIYFQGNSAPDKSGLPSDRFSAERTGGSVSTLTIQRTQQEDSAVYLCASSPGPFEYNEQFFGPGTRLTVL.

The chain combines TRBV20-1 with TRBJ2-1. Germline loops: CDR1 DFQATT, CDR2 SNEGSKA (reference sequence). The CDR3 runs to 14 residues. The CDR3 region is CSARDSSKQNEQFF.

This chain links TRBV20-1 with TRBJ2-1. From germline, CDR1 is DFQATT and CDR2 SNEGSKA (reference sequence). The CDR3 is made up of 15 amino acids. The CDR3 is CSARDVEDLYNEQFF.

The chain has TRBV4-3 and TRBJ2-1; TCRdb names TRBD1, which stays unverified in the absence of DNA. The CDR3 is made up of 18 amino acids. Germline CDR1 and CDR2: LGHNA and YSLEER. The CDR3 here is CASSQERDGTGIYNEQFF.

This sequence joins TRBV20-1 and TRBJ1-2; the D call from TCRdb, TRBD1, cannot be confirmed without DNA. CDR1 and CDR2 from the germline V gene are DFQATT and SNEGSKA (reference sequence). The CDR3 has 13 residues. The CDR3 is CSAPGQEIYGYTF.

The CDR3 is CASSISFGAYNEQFF. J is TRBJ2-1 and V is TRBV5-4. Germline V gene data show CDR1 as SGHNT and CDR2 as YYREEE (reference sequence). There are 15 residues in the CDR3.

V gene TRBV7-6 combines with J gene TRBJ2-5. The CDR3 sequence is 11 residues long. Germline CDR1 SGHVS, CDR2 FNYEAQ. This CDR3 reads CASSLEPTQYF.

The chain recombines TRBV6-2 or TRBV6-3 with TRBJ2-1; TCRdb's D gene call, TRBD1, goes unchecked for lack of DNA. The CDR3 runs 14 residues. The V gene's germline CDR1 is MNHEY and CDR2 SVGEGT. CDR3 residues: CASSYSQGLNEQFF.

This chain joins TRBV7-6 and TRBJ2-3; without DNA, the TCRdb call of TRBD2 cannot be checked. The length of the CDR3 is 13 residues. Germline V CDR1 and CDR2: SGHVS, FNYEAQ. CDR3 region: CASSPNGLHTQYF.

This rearrangement joins TRBV5-6 to TRBJ2-2; as DNA is missing, the TRBD1 call by TCRdb cannot be tested. This CDR3 is built from 16 residues. Per the germline V gene, CDR1 is SGHDT and CDR2 is YYEEEE. CDR3 loop: CASSAIDRVHPGELFF.

This chain connects TRBV29-1 to TRBJ2-3; the TRBD2 assignment by TCRdb is unverifiable without DNA. The CDR3 totals 11 residues. The germline V gene has CDR1 SQVTM and CDR2 ANQGSEA. CDR3 amino acids: CSVPPSWAQYF.

The genes are TRBV27 and TRBJ2-2. The germline V gene encodes CDR1 MNHEY and CDR2 SMNVEV (reference sequence). There are 17 residues in the CDR3. CDR3 region: CASSPQSVGSGTGELFF.

The rearrangement links TRBV5-1 to TRBJ2-1; the D gene TCRdb calls, TRBD2, cannot be checked with no DNA. The CDR3 length is 11 residues. Germline CDR1 and CDR2: SGHRS and YFSETQ. This CDR3 is CASGSHDEQFF.